This T cell receptor (beta chain) was sequenced for a study of T cell responses to AZD1222 COVID-19 vaccine. Concerning this clone itself: Its target is unknown.

Notes on the study in general: Recipients of AZD1222 seropositive at baseline numbered only 6 or 7.

The CDR3 is 15 amino acids. The V segment lost 5 bases and the J segment 6 bases; nucleotides outside the gene matches: 10. CDR1 and CDR2 (germline): KGHSH, LQKENI. Some clones are missing from TCRdb's copy, which holds only in-frame ones; the method was immunoSEQ multiplex PCR. This table has some 150,000 clones, around nine tenths appearing once. The rearrangement links TRBV18 to TRBJ1-2; 9 bases line up with TRBD1. The source of this sequence is an adult who received the AZD1222 COVID-19 vaccine. This sample comprised peripheral blood, obtained 28 days after the second AZD1222 dose. As DNA, the CDR3 is TGTGCCAGCTCAAGCCGGACAGGGGAAGGGCATGGCTACACCTTC. It is translated as CASSSRTGEGHGYTF.